Below are 6 T cell receptor beta chains sequenced from a single sample in a study of blood T cells in healthy people across ages (dated by TCRdb to the mid-2010s). Library construction relied on 5' RACE. TCRdb records Illumina HiSeq 2500 as the sequencer. A second PCR of roughly 7 to 11 cycles was performed with a sample-barcoded 5' primer and a J-beta primer mix. TCRdb reanalyzed the raw reads on its own, using fastp at Q25 for trimming and MiXCR for clone calling, and kept in-frame beta chains. CDR3 protein sequences are deduplicated, and each keeps its most common genes and DNA. The sample records some 850,000 distinct CDR3 sequences, around 25% of which are singletons. In total, the top ten clones hold less than 3.5% of the sample. These data were also filed under a second study, of T cells of mothers and their children.

The source material was blood. The receptors shown here come from a boy aged 10-17 years in good health.

This chain connects TRBV7-3 to TRBJ2-7; D is undetermined. CDR1 and CDR2 (germline): SGHTA, FQGTGA. The CDR3 runs 14 residues. Trimming pared 1 base from V and 5 bases from J, leaving 12 bases between. In DNA form, the CDR3 reads TGTGCCAGCAGCTTAAGTAGTCCGGTCGACGAGCAGTACTTC. As protein: CASSLSSPVDEQYF.

The sample holds a few counts of this clonotype. The V and J genes are TRBV6-1 and TRBJ1-2; D is undetermined. The CDR3 is made up of 16 amino acids. Between the trimmed V and J ends, which lost 0 bases and 4 bases, there was a span of 15 bases. CDR1 and CDR2 from the germline V gene are MNHNS and SASEGT. DNA for the CDR3: TGTGCCAGCAGTGAAGCGCTCCGGTTAGTGCGCTATGGCTACACCTTC. Translating gives CASSEALRLVRYGYTF.

This chain joins TRBV7-9 and TRBJ2-5; 7 bases match TRBD2. The CDR3 spans 13 residues. In germline, CDR1 is SEHNR, CDR2 FQNEAQ (reference sequence). V gave up 5 bases and J gave up 5 bases; unmatched junction bases: 5. The CDR3 nucleotides are TGTGCCAGCAGCGGTGGGCGGGGGGAGACCCAGTACTTC. It codes for CASSGGRGETQYF.

This sequence joins TRBV27 and TRBJ2-6; 8 nucleotides line up with TRBD1. From germline, CDR1 is MNHEY and CDR2 SMNVEV (reference sequence). The CDR3 spans 20 residues. The ends lost 2 bases at V and 0 bases at J; junction bases unmatched: 12. This CDR3 is CASSLGPRGRLRSGANVLTF. Written as DNA, the CDR3 is TGTGCCAGCAGTTTAGGCCCCAGGGGGCGACTCCGCTCTGGGGCCAACGTCCTGACTTTC.

This chain uses TRBV18 with TRBJ2-5, with a tentative D call TRBD1 (6 bases). The germline V gene has CDR1 KGHSH and CDR2 LQKENI. Trimming stripped 5 bases from V and 5 bases from J, with 15 bases between. This CDR3 contains 14 residues. CDR3 region: CASSKEQGRETQYF. The CDR3 nucleotides read TGTGCCAGCTCAAAGGAACAGGGCAGGGAGACCCAGTACTTC.

This rearrangement joins TRBV20-1 to TRBJ1-1; D remains unclear. This CDR3 region has 14 residues. Trimming stripped 1 base from V and 2 bases from J, with 11 bases between. Germline V gene lookup returns CDR1 DFQATT and CDR2 SNEGSKA (reference sequence). The CDR3 nucleotides are TGCAGTGCTAGAGTGGGCAGTACCAACACTGAAGCTTTCTTT. It encodes CSARVGSTNTEAFF.